Below, 21 T cell receptor beta chains from the same sample are listed, as sequenced in a study of T-cell memory formation after mild COVID-19. MiXCR, run by TCRdb on the 5' RACE reads, gives a single entry per CDR3 protein. The sample carries roughly 40,000 distinct CDR3 sequences, 6% to 9.5% recorded once. Sequencing was performed on PBMCs or a T cell subset sorted from them (not recorded which). These receptors originate from a man aged 18 to 29 who had mild COVID-19 (a few samples of this study predate the infection). Cell type and time point are not known.

The table lists this clonotype with a few counts. The chain combines TRBV10-3 with TRBJ1-6, with D unclear. V dropped 0 bases and J dropped 9 bases, with 9 bases sitting between them. The V gene's germline CDR1 is ENHRY and CDR2 SYGVKD. This CDR3 contains 14 residues. CDR3 DNA sequence: TGTGCCATCAGTGAGTCGGGGAGAGGTTCACCCCTCCACTTT. It is translated as CAISESGRGSPLHF.

The J gene is TRBJ2-4, the V gene TRBV12-3 or TRBV12-4, with D tentatively TRBD1 or TRBD2 (5 bases each). Trimming pared 1 base from V and 3 bases from J, leaving 16 bases between. This CDR3 has 17 residues. The CDR3, as DNA: TGTGCCAGCAGTTTAGGATTGGGGACCGGTGGCAAAAACATTCAGTACTTC. This gives the protein CASSLGLGTGGKNIQYF.

V usage is TRBV7-6 and J usage is TRBJ2-3, with D perhaps matching TRBD2 (7 bases). Germline lookup yields CDR1 SGHVS and CDR2 FNYEAQ. V gave up 1 base and J gave up 0 bases, with 11 bases separating them. The CDR3 is made up of 16 amino acids. The CDR3 region has the DNA TGTGCCAGCAGCTTAGGCCCGGGGGGCAGCACAGATACGCAGTATTTT. It specifies CASSLGPGGSTDTQYF.

V and J are TRBV4-2 and TRBJ2-3; D tentatively reads TRBD1 or TRBD2 (5 bases each). The CDR3 extends over 14 amino acids. Trimming took off 4 bases at V and 3 bases at J, with 11 bases between the two ends. In germline, CDR1 is LGHNA, CDR2 YNFKEQ. This CDR3 is CASSPGRLTDTQYF. CDR3 DNA: TGTGCCAGCAGCCCGGGACGACTTACAGATACGCAGTATTTT.

This chain uses TRBV4-3 with TRBJ2-2; the D is unclear. Trimming removed 0 bases from V and 2 bases from J, with 19 bases in between. The CDR3 totals 19 residues. CDR1 is LGHNA and CDR2 is YSLEER in the germline V gene. The CDR3 region is CASSQDRGSILRNTGELFF. DNA of the CDR3: TGCGCCAGCAGCCAAGATCGAGGCAGCATCCTTAGAAACACCGGGGAGCTGTTTTTT.

V is TRBV7-9 and J is TRBJ2-3, with TRBD1 identical over 8 bases. V dropped 5 bases and J dropped 10; count of bases not matched to a gene: 5. The germline V gene has CDR1 SEHNR and CDR2 FQNEAQ (reference sequence). The CDR3 consists of 12 residues. CDR3 bases: TGTGCCAGCAGCGTACAGGGGGGCGCGCAGTATTTT. As protein: CASSVQGGAQYF.

The rearrangement joins TRBV20-1 to TRBJ2-1; 10 positions match TRBD2. The CDR3 sequence is 16 residues long. Germline CDR1 reads DFQATT; CDR2 reads SNEGSKA (reference sequence). Trimming removed 5 bases from V and 0 bases from J; junction bases left unmatched: 7. In DNA form, the CDR3 reads TGCAGTGCTCGTCTAGCGGGGGTGAGCTCCTACAATGAGCAGTTCTTC. This codes for CSARLAGVSSYNEQFF.

At least ten counts were recorded for this clonotype. J is TRBJ2-7 and V is TRBV7-2; unclear D gene. CDR1 and CDR2 (germline): SGHTA, FQGNSA. The CDR3 has 11 amino acids. The V and J ends lost 2 bases and 4 bases respectively, with 3 bases between them. CDR3 bases: TGTGCCAGCAGCTTACGATACGAGCAGTACTTC. It encodes CASSLRYEQYF.

This clonotype has more than one count but fewer than ten. V usage is TRBV5-1 and J usage is TRBJ1-1; D call uncertain. The CDR3 has 14 amino acids. In germline, CDR1 is SGHRS, CDR2 YFSETQ. The V end was cut by 0 bases, the J end by 5 bases, with 11 bases between. The CDR3 loop is CASSLAGRETEAFF. The CDR3 coding sequence is TGCGCCAGCAGCTTGGCGGGGAGAGAGACTGAAGCTTTCTTT.

The table lists this clonotype with many counts. The chain employs TRBV7-2 and TRBJ2-5; 12 bases fit TRBD2. Trimming cost V 2 bases and J 5 bases; bases outside gene matches: 3. Germline V gene lookup returns CDR1 SGHTA and CDR2 FQGNSA. The CDR3 spans 15 residues. The CDR3 region is CASSLLAGGSETQYF. CDR3 coding DNA: TGTGCCAGCAGCTTACTAGCGGGGGGGTCGGAGACCCAGTACTTC.

There are a few counts of this clonotype. The chain employs TRBV7-2 and TRBJ2-2; 7 positions agree with TRBD1. Unmatched junction bases numbered 18, after V lost 10 bases and J lost 4 bases. Germline V gene sequence: CDR1 SGHTA, CDR2 FQGNSA. This CDR3 spans 17 amino acids. CDR3 residues: CAIPQGRQGRLTGELFF. DNA for the CDR3: TGTGCCATCCCCCAGGGCCGACAGGGACGGCTCACCGGGGAGCTGTTTTTT.

The chain joins TRBV24-1 to TRBJ2-3, with 9 bases matching TRBD2. V lost 1 base and J lost 3; bases outside the gene matches: 4. CDR1 and CDR2 (germline): KGHDR, SFDVKD. CDR3 length: 16 amino acids. The CDR3 region is CATSDFSTSGTDTQYF. For the CDR3, the DNA is TGTGCCACCAGTGATTTTTCGACTAGCGGAACAGATACGCAGTATTTT.

The chain combines TRBV6-5 with TRBJ2-1, with 9 bases identical to TRBD1. V trimming: 8 bases; J trimming: 7 bases; junction bases outside the gene matches: 6. The CDR3 covers 13 residues. The germline CDR1 and CDR2 sequences are MNHEY and SVGAGI. The CDR3 nucleotides read TGTGCCAGCGGGACAGGGTTGCAGAATGAGCAGTTCTTC. Its translation is CASGTGLQNEQFF.

The gene calls are TRBV2 and TRBJ2-5, with a tentative D call TRBD2 (5 bases). V lost 11 bases, J lost 5 bases, and 15 bases lay in between. CDR3 size: 12 residues. Looked up from germline, CDR1 is SNHLY and CDR2 is FYNNEI. CDR3 protein: CACVEGWETQYF. The CDR3 coding sequence is TGTGCCTGCGTTGAGGGTTGGGAGACCCAGTACTTC.

V gene TRBV10-3 combines with J gene TRBJ2-3; 7 bases are shared with TRBD1. The CDR3 length is 14 residues. V lost 3 bases to trimming and J lost 4 bases; unmatched junction nucleotides: 4. Germline lookup yields CDR1 ENHRY and CDR2 SYGVKD. CDR3 sequence: CAISERDSPDTQYF. The CDR3, as DNA: TGTGCCATCAGTGAAAGGGACAGCCCAGATACGCAGTATTTT.

This clonotype was counted a few times. The V call is TRBV29-1, the J call TRBJ1-2, with TRBD1 as a possible D gene (5 bases). V gave up 5 bases and J gave up 3 bases, with 13 bases separating them. Germline values: CDR1 SQVTM, CDR2 ANQGSEA. The CDR3 totals 13 residues. CDR3 in amino acids: CSVRKEGDYGYTF. CDR3 bases: TGCAGCGTTCGGAAGGAAGGGGACTATGGCTACACCTTC.

This clonotype was seen only a few times. The chain is built from TRBV7-2 and TRBJ2-5; TRBD2 might be the D (5 bases). The CDR3 contains 16 residues. The germline V gene encodes CDR1 SGHTA and CDR2 FQGNSA. V was shortened by 4 bases and J by 1 base, with 16 bases between the two germline ends. This chain's CDR3 is CASSWAAIRGQETQYF. The CDR3, as DNA: TGTGCCAGCAGCTGGGCGGCGATTCGGGGCCAAGAGACCCAGTACTTC.

The chain is built from TRBV7-2 and TRBJ2-1; D gene uncertain. Trimming cost V 5 bases and J 5 bases, with 10 bases left between them. This CDR3 has 13 residues. Germline loops: CDR1 SGHTA, CDR2 FQGNSA. The CDR3 is CASSPPGDNEQFF. The CDR3 DNA sequence: TGTGCCAGCAGCCCCCCCGGTGACAATGAGCAGTTCTTC.

This clonotype was counted at least ten times. This sequence joins TRBV9 and TRBJ2-1; 9 bases map to TRBD2. The CDR3 is 19 amino acids. Germline-derived CDR1 and CDR2 are SGDLS and YYNGEE. With V trimmed by 1 base and J by 0 bases, 11 bases remained unmatched. The CDR3 sequence is CASSVRMRGGRTSYNEQFF. The CDR3 DNA sequence: TGTGCCAGCAGCGTAAGAATGCGGGGGGGACGAACCTCCTACAATGAGCAGTTCTTC. Drawing the rest from reference TRBV9 and TRBJ2-1, the complete variable domain is DSGVTQTPKHLITATGQRVTLRCSPRSGDLSVYWYQQSLDQGLQFLIQYYNGEERAKGNILERFSAQQFPDLHSELNLSSLELGDSALYFCASSVRMRGGRTSYNEQFFGPGTRLTVL.

This clonotype was found a few times. The chain recombines TRBV2 with TRBJ1-2; weak D call: TRBD1 (5 bases). Trimming left V 8 bases short and J 5 bases short, with 18 bases between. Per the germline V gene, CDR1 is SNHLY and CDR2 is FYNNEI. The CDR3 length is 14 residues. DNA for the CDR3: TGTGCCAGCCCGGGTCGGGGGATGGGGTATGGCTACACCTTC. Translation gives CASPGRGMGYGYTF.

The CDR3 sequence: CASSKDAGELFF. The CDR3, as DNA: TGCGCCAGCAGCAAAGACGCCGGGGAGCTGTTTTTT. The V gene is TRBV5-1, the J gene TRBJ2-2; D uncertain. Between the trimmed V and J ends, which lost 4 bases and 6 bases, there was a span of 7 bases. CDR1 and CDR2 from the germline V gene are SGHRS and YFSETQ. This CDR3 is built from 12 residues. Full variable domain (rest looked up from reference TRBV5-1 and TRBJ2-2): KAGVTQTPRYLIKTRGQQVTLSCSPISGHRSVSWYQQTPGQGLQFLFEYFSETQRNKGNFPGRFSGRQFSNSRSEMNVSTLELGDSALYLCASSKDAGELFFGEGSRLTVL.